Presented here are 17 T cell receptor beta chains from one specimen sequenced in a study of blood T cell repertoires in COVID-19. Produced via immunoSEQ multiplex PCR; TCRdb's table is partial and in-frame only. Among 150,000 to 200,000 clones listed, over 80% were seen once. Sequenced input: peripheral blood. Every receptor here comes from a man aged 70-80 years who had recovered from COVID-19.

The J gene is TRBJ2-5, the V gene TRBV3-1 (or the pseudogene TRBV3-2), with TRBD2 identical over 12 bases. V lost 1 base and J lost 4; bases outside the gene matches: 10. The CDR3 length is 18 residues. Germline CDR1 and CDR2: LGHDT and YNNKEL (reference sequence). This CDR3 is CASSQGSSGRVFRETQYF. The CDR3 nucleotides are TGTGCCAGCAGCCAAGGCTCTAGCGGGAGGGTCTTCAGAGAGACCCAGTACTTC.

The chain is built from TRBV7-9 and TRBJ2-7; 14 bases align to TRBD2. The germline gives CDR1 SEHNR, CDR2 FQNEAQ (reference sequence). The CDR3 runs to 14 residues. V lost 7 bases, J lost 6 bases, and 5 bases stayed unmatched. The chain's CDR3 is CASTPGTSGSEQYF. In DNA form, the CDR3 reads TGTGCCAGCACCCCCGGGACTAGCGGGAGCGAGCAGTACTTC.

The V and J genes are TRBV7-2 and TRBJ2-3; TRBD2 matches 10 bases. CDR1 and CDR2 (germline): SGHTA, FQGNSA. CDR3 size: 13 residues. V gave up 5 bases and J gave up 9 bases; unmatched junction bases: 5. The CDR3 sequence: CASSTISGRTQYF. Here the CDR3 DNA reads TGTGCCAGCAGCACAATTAGCGGGAGGACGCAGTATTTT. Supplemented by reference TRBV7-2 and TRBJ2-3, the full variable domain reads GAGVSQSPSNKVTEKGKDVELRCDPISGHTALYWYRQSLGQGLEFLIYFQGNSAPDKSGLPSDRFSAERTGGSVSTLTIQRTQQEDSAVYLCASSTISGRTQYFGPGTRLTVL.

The chain couples TRBV27 to TRBJ1-4, with 11 bases that match TRBD1. This CDR3 region has 18 residues. Germline trimming cut 6 bases from V and 5 bases from J; bases unmatched to any gene: 14. Per germline, CDR1 MNHEY and CDR2 SMNVEV (reference sequence). CDR3 coding DNA: TGTGCCAGCAGCCCAGGCTCCGGGACAGGGGGTTTAAATGAAAAACTGTTTTTT. It codes for CASSPGSGTGGLNEKLFF. Supplemented by reference TRBV27 and TRBJ1-4, the full variable domain reads EAQVTQNPRYLITVTGKKLTVTCSQNMNHEYMSWYRQDPGLGLRQIYYSMNVEVTDKGDVPEGYKVSRKEKRNFPLILESPSPNQTSLYFCASSPGSGTGGLNEKLFFGSGTQLSVL.

The chain links TRBV5-4 to TRBJ2-5, with 7 bases lining up with TRBD1. This CDR3 comprises 15 residues. V was pared by 4 bases and J by 4 bases, with 10 bases of the junction left unmatched. The germline V gene has CDR1 SGHNT and CDR2 YYREEE (reference sequence). This CDR3 reads CASSDYRGSGETQYF. For the CDR3, the DNA is TGTGCCAGCAGCGACTACAGGGGAAGCGGAGAGACCCAGTACTTC.

V usage is TRBV6-6 and J usage is TRBJ2-3; TRBD2 matches at 11 bases. Germline V CDR1 and CDR2: MNHNY, SVGAGI (reference sequence). Trimming at V came to 6 bases and at J to 4 bases, leaving 3 bases not matched to a gene. The CDR3 extends over 14 amino acids. Written as DNA, the CDR3 is TGTGCCAGCAGCACTAGCGGGAGTGCAGATACGCAGTATTTT. Its translation: CASSTSGSADTQYF.

The chain is built from TRBV3-1 (or the pseudogene TRBV3-2) and TRBJ1-6; TRBD1 is a possible D gene (5 bases). The germline V gene encodes CDR1 LGHDT and CDR2 YNNKEL (reference sequence). The CDR3 runs 14 residues. The ends were cut back, 1 base at V and 10 bases at J, with 11 bases in the middle. The DNA for the CDR3 is TGTGCCAGCAGCCAAGCTCAGGGTGGCTCACCCCTCCACTTT. It is translated as CASSQAQGGSPLHF.

The chain recombines TRBV30 with TRBJ2-5; TRBD2 might be the D (5 bases). This CDR3 has 13 amino acids. Germline assignment: CDR1 GTSNPN and CDR2 SVGIG (reference sequence). Trimming removed 2 bases at V and 2 bases at J, with 9 bases between. For the CDR3, the DNA is TGTGCCTGGAGTCGGACTTCTCAAGAGACCCAGTACTTC. Translating gives CAWSRTSQETQYF.

This CDR3 is CASSVGGGTETQYF. CDR3 bases: TGTGCCAGCAGCGTAGGTGGCGGGACAGAGACCCAGTACTTC. This chain links TRBV9 with TRBJ2-5; a weak D match, TRBD2 (6 bases). The germline V and J ends were trimmed by 0 bases and 4 bases, with 10 bases remaining between them. The CDR3 runs to 14 residues. Germline CDR1 is SGDLS and CDR2 is YYNGEE.

This clone is a singleton in its sample. The chain employs TRBV5-4 and TRBJ1-6; 7 bases are a match to TRBD1. CDR3 length: 14 residues. Trimming removed 4 bases from V and 15 bases from J; junction bases left unmatched: 13. Germline CDR1 reads SGHNT; CDR2 reads YYREEE (reference sequence). Written as DNA, the CDR3 is TGTGCCAGCAGCCCAGGGGGGACACAAGAGCTCCTCCACTTT. Its protein product is CASSPGGTQELLHF.

In this sample, this clone turned up a few times. The gene calls are TRBV3-1 (or the pseudogene TRBV3-2) and TRBJ2-2; maybe TRBD2 (6 bases). Trimming removed 6 bases at V and 0 bases at J, with 14 bases between. The V gene's germline CDR1 is LGHDT and CDR2 YNNKEL (reference sequence). This CDR3 region has 16 residues. In DNA, the CDR3 is TGTGCCAGCAGTGTAGCTCTAGCGCCGAACACCGGGGAGCTGTTTTTT. This translates into CASSVALAPNTGELFF.

The genes are TRBV3-1 (or the pseudogene TRBV3-2) and TRBJ2-7; 9 nucleotides agree with TRBD1. The CDR3 has 15 residues. Germline CDR1 and CDR2: LGHDT and YNNKEL (reference sequence). The V and J ends lost 1 base and 4 bases, in that order; junction bases with no gene match: 5. The CDR3, as DNA: TGTGCCAGCAGCCAAGTACAGGGGGCTAGTTACGAGCAGTACTTC. As protein: CASSQVQGASYEQYF.

This chain links TRBV5-1 with TRBJ2-5, with 9 bases identical to TRBD1. The CDR3 length is 15 residues. The germline V gene encodes CDR1 SGHRS and CDR2 YFSETQ. With V trimmed by 0 bases and J by 4 bases, 4 bases remained unmatched. CDR3 DNA: TGCGCCAGCAGCTTGGCCAACAGGGGGCCAGAGACCCAGTACTTC. Its translation is CASSLANRGPETQYF. Complete variable domain (other parts from reference TRBV5-1 and TRBJ2-5): KAGVTQTPRYLIKTRGQQVTLSCSPISGHRSVSWYQQTPGQGLQFLFEYFSETQRNKGNFPGRFSGRQFSNSRSEMNVSTLELGDSALYLCASSLANRGPETQYFGPGTRLLVL.

This chain connects TRBV3-1 (or the pseudogene TRBV3-2) to TRBJ1-1; D perhaps matches TRBD1 (6 bases). Germline CDR1 LGHDT, CDR2 YNNKEL (reference sequence). The CDR3 has 14 residues. Trimming pared 3 bases from V and 8 bases from J, leaving 16 bases between. CDR3 amino acids: CASSQGATKLEAFF. CDR3 nucleotide sequence: TGTGCCAGCAGCCAGGGGGCTACCAAGCTAGAAGCTTTCTTT.

V usage is TRBV29-1 and J usage is TRBJ2-7; possibly TRBD2 for D (5 bases). The CDR3 runs 11 residues. Trimming removed 4 bases from V and 7 bases from J, with 11 bases in between. The germline CDR1 and CDR2 sequences are SQVTM and ANQGSEA. CDR3 sequence (DNA): TGCAGCGTTGGGACTGTCGGGGAGCAGTACTTC. Its translation is CSVGTVGEQYF.

The chain links TRBV20-1 to TRBJ2-7; D is possibly TRBD2 (5 bases). The CDR3 runs 15 residues. Germline V gene lookup returns CDR1 DFQATT and CDR2 SNEGSKA (reference sequence). V shed 3 bases and J shed 0 bases, with 15 bases lying between them. The CDR3 spells CSASSSGQLSYEQYF. CDR3 nucleotide sequence: TGCAGTGCTAGTTCGAGCGGCCAACTCTCCTACGAGCAGTACTTC.

This clone was detected only a few times. V gene TRBV6-1 combines with J gene TRBJ2-2, with 9 bases lining up with TRBD1. Losses at the gene ends were 1 base for V and 7 bases for J; bases not matched to a gene: 4. CDR1 is MNHNS, CDR2 SASEGT, per germline. CDR3 length equals 15 residues. DNA for the CDR3: TGTGCCAGCAGTGAAGGGACAGGGGCCCACGGGGAGCTGTTTTTT. Translation: CASSEGTGAHGELFF.